These T cell receptor beta chains were read from a single sample in a study of shared clonotypes between healthy human individuals. Data came from immunoSEQ multiplex PCR; TCRdb stores just in-frame clones and leaves some out. The repertoire holds around 350,000 clones, roughly 70% seen once, with about 9.4% in the top ten. Sequenced input: memory CD4+ T cells sorted from blood. All receptors derive from a man aged 25-45 years in good health. Both conserved end residues are part of each CDR3. The D gene is left open where the match is weak. Rows give clone size only sometimes, using once, few, many, or a class for an expanded clone.

J gene: TRBJ2-2; V gene: TRBV19; clone size: NA; D gene: NA; CDR3 length: 16; CDR3 protein: CASSSILIANTGELFF; CDR3 DNA: TGTGCCAGTAGTTCCATATTGATCGCGAACACCGGGGAGCTGTTTTTT
J gene: TRBJ1-1; V gene: TRBV5-5; clone size: few; D gene: TRBD1; CDR3 length: 15; CDR3 protein: CASSARDSPNTEAFF; CDR3 DNA: TGTGCCAGCAGCGCCCGGGACAGCCCGAACACTGAAGCTTTCTTT
J gene: TRBJ2-5; V gene: TRBV7-9; clone size: few; D gene: NA; CDR3 length: 12; CDR3 protein: CAGMTGQETQYF; CDR3 DNA: TGTGCCGGTATGACAGGTCAAGAGACCCAGTACTTC
J gene: TRBJ2-5; V gene: TRBV19; clone size: NA; D gene: TRBD2; CDR3 length: 16; CDR3 protein: CASSKSLSGRQETQYF; CDR3 DNA: TGTGCCAGTAGTAAGTCCCTTAGCGGGAGACAAGAGACCCAGTACTTC
J gene: TRBJ2-5; V gene: TRBV18; clone size: NA; D gene: NA; CDR3 length: 14; CDR3 protein: CASSTTGRVETQYF; CDR3 DNA: TGTGCCAGCTCAACCACGGGAAGGGTGGAGACCCAGTACTTC
J gene: TRBJ2-5; V gene: TRBV14; clone size: few; D gene: NA; CDR3 length: 13; CDR3 protein: CASSQFLQETQYF; CDR3 DNA: TGTGCCAGCAGCCAGTTCCTTCAAGAGACCCAGTACTTC
J gene: TRBJ2-1; V gene: TRBV5-5; clone size: once; D gene: TRBD2; CDR3 length: 17; CDR3 protein: CASSLTPAGVAPPEQFF; CDR3 DNA: TGTGCCAGCAGCTTAACTCCGGCGGGAGTCGCTCCCCCTGAGCAGTTCTTC
J gene: TRBJ2-3; V gene: TRBV10-2; clone size: NA; D gene: TRBD2; CDR3 length: 15; CDR3 protein: CASSDQGGRGDTQYF; CDR3 DNA: TGCGCCAGCAGTGATCAAGGCGGGAGAGGTGATACGCAGTATTTT
J gene: TRBJ1-4; V gene: TRBV19; clone size: NA; D gene: NA; CDR3 length: 13; CDR3 protein: CASRGQSGEKLFF; CDR3 DNA: TGTGCCAGTAGAGGACAGTCGGGGGAAAAACTGTTTTTT
J gene: TRBJ1-1; V gene: TRBV28; clone size: NA; D gene: NA; CDR3 length: 16; CDR3 protein: CASSLQVGAGGTEAFF; CDR3 DNA: TGTGCCAGCAGCCTCCAGGTCGGCGCCGGGGGCACTGAAGCTTTCTTT
J gene: TRBJ1-4; V gene: TRBV27; clone size: NA; D gene: NA; CDR3 length: 15; CDR3 protein: CASRDRPATNEKLFF; CDR3 DNA: TGTGCCAGCAGAGACAGGCCGGCAACTAATGAAAAACTGTTTTTT
J gene: TRBJ1-5; V gene: TRBV6-6; clone size: NA; D gene: NA; CDR3 length: 13; CDR3 protein: CASSPVINQPQHF; CDR3 DNA: TGTGCCAGCAGCCCTGTGATCAATCAGCCCCAGCATTTT
J gene: TRBJ1-2; V gene: TRBV28; clone size: NA; D gene: NA; CDR3 length: 12; CDR3 protein: CASAGEGYGYTF; CDR3 DNA: TGTGCCAGCGCAGGGGAGGGCTATGGCTACACCTTC
J gene: TRBJ2-1; V gene: TRBV28; clone size: NA; D gene: TRBD2; CDR3 length: 19; CDR3 protein: CASSLIPTSGKVSYNEQFF; CDR3 DNA: TGTGCCAGCAGTTTAATCCCAACTAGCGGGAAGGTATCCTACAATGAGCAGTTCTTC
J gene: TRBJ2-5; V gene: TRBV18; clone size: NA; D gene: NA; CDR3 length: 13; CDR3 protein: CASSPDTQETQYF; CDR3 DNA: TGTGCCAGCTCACCGGACACCCAAGAGACCCAGTACTTC
J gene: TRBJ2-5; V gene: TRBV18; clone size: NA; D gene: NA; CDR3 length: 13; CDR3 protein: CASSPPGVETQYF; CDR3 DNA: TGTGCCAGCTCACCACCGGGGGTAGAGACCCAGTACTTC
J gene: TRBJ2-6; V gene: TRBV10-3; clone size: few; D gene: NA; CDR3 length: 14; CDR3 protein: CAAEDSSGANVLTF; CDR3 DNA: TGTGCCGCCGAGGACTCCTCTGGGGCCAACGTCCTGACTTTC
J gene: TRBJ2-7; V gene: TRBV30; clone size: once; D gene: NA; CDR3 length: 11; CDR3 protein: CARSVNYEQYF; CDR3 DNA: TGTGCCCGGAGTGTAAACTACGAGCAGTACTTC
J gene: TRBJ2-3; V gene: TRBV2; clone size: NA; D gene: TRBD1; CDR3 length: 15; CDR3 protein: CASRTDRGLEDTQYF; CDR3 DNA: TGTGCCAGCAGAACCGACAGGGGGTTGGAAGATACGCAGTATTTT
J gene: TRBJ2-1; V gene: TRBV6-1; clone size: once; D gene: NA; CDR3 length: 12; CDR3 protein: CASSPKYNEQFF; CDR3 DNA: TGTGCCAGCAGTCCCAAGTACAATGAGCAGTTCTTC
J gene: TRBJ2-7; V gene: TRBV28; clone size: many; D gene: NA; CDR3 length: 15; CDR3 protein: CASSGRARGPYEQYF; CDR3 DNA: TGTGCCAGCAGTGGCCGGGCCAGGGGCCCCTACGAGCAGTACTTC
J gene: TRBJ1-4; V gene: TRBV7-6; clone size: NA; D gene: NA; CDR3 length: 17; CDR3 protein: CASSLEPARAANEKLFF; CDR3 DNA: TGTGCCAGCAGCTTAGAGCCAGCCAGAGCAGCTAATGAAAAACTGTTTTTT
J gene: TRBJ1-1; V gene: TRBV11-3; clone size: few; D gene: NA; CDR3 length: 14; CDR3 protein: CASSSNTRATEAFF; CDR3 DNA: TGTGCCAGCAGCTCCAATACACGGGCCACTGAAGCTTTCTTT
J gene: TRBJ2-1; V gene: TRBV14; clone size: NA; D gene: NA; CDR3 length: 16; CDR3 protein: CASSQERRFPYNEQFF; CDR3 DNA: TGTGCCAGCAGCCAAGAGAGGAGGTTCCCCTACAATGAGCAGTTCTTC
J gene: TRBJ2-3; V gene: TRBV2; clone size: NA; D gene: NA; CDR3 length: 16; CDR3 protein: CASSELTSRVSDTQYF; CDR3 DNA: TGTGCCAGCAGTGAATTGACTAGTAGGGTGTCAGATACGCAGTATTTT
J gene: TRBJ2-7; V gene: TRBV28; clone size: many; D gene: NA; CDR3 length: 15; CDR3 protein: CASTPRGRGLSEQYF; CDR3 DNA: TGTGCCAGCACTCCTAGGGGCAGGGGCCTGAGCGAGCAGTACTTC
J gene: TRBJ2-3; V gene: TRBV19; clone size: few; D gene: TRBD2; CDR3 length: 16; CDR3 protein: CASSIGGTSFRDTQYF; CDR3 DNA: TGTGCCAGTAGTATAGGCGGGACTAGCTTTAGGGATACGCAGTATTTT
J gene: TRBJ1-1; V gene: TRBV5-6; clone size: NA; D gene: NA; CDR3 length: 15; CDR3 protein: CASRTVDRMNTEAFF; CDR3 DNA: TGTGCCAGCAGAACGGTTGACAGGATGAACACTGAAGCTTTCTTT
J gene: TRBJ2-3; V gene: TRBV28; clone size: NA; D gene: NA; CDR3 length: 16; CDR3 protein: CASTTPRDVITDTQYF; CDR3 DNA: TGTGCCAGCACCACCCCCCGGGATGTGATCACAGATACGCAGTATTTT
J gene: TRBJ2-3; V gene: TRBV11-2; clone size: NA; D gene: TRBD1; CDR3 length: 18; CDR3 protein: CASSSKGTGGYSLDTQYF; CDR3 DNA: TGTGCCAGCAGTTCTAAGGGGACAGGGGGCTATTCTTTGGATACGCAGTATTTT
J gene: TRBJ1-4; V gene: TRBV10-1; clone size: few; D gene: TRBD1; CDR3 length: 17; CDR3 protein: CASSEGNRGETNEKLFF; CDR3 DNA: TGCGCCAGCAGTGAGGGGAACAGGGGCGAGACTAATGAAAAACTGTTTTTT
J gene: TRBJ2-2; V gene: TRBV7-2; clone size: NA; D gene: NA; CDR3 length: 16; CDR3 protein: CASSLVAGPNTGELFF; CDR3 DNA: TGTGCCAGCAGCTTAGTGGCAGGGCCGAACACCGGGGAGCTGTTTTTT
J gene: TRBJ2-1; V gene: TRBV19; clone size: NA; D gene: NA; CDR3 length: 16; CDR3 protein: CASAWAGAIAGNEQFF; CDR3 DNA: TGTGCCAGTGCTTGGGCAGGGGCAATTGCGGGGAATGAGCAGTTCTTC
J gene: TRBJ2-7; V gene: TRBV2; clone size: NA; D gene: NA; CDR3 length: 12; CDR3 protein: CASRGVQNWGKF; CDR3 DNA: TGTGCCAGCAGGGGAGTTCAGAATTGGGGGAAGTTC
J gene: TRBJ2-7; V gene: TRBV11-3; clone size: NA; D gene: NA; CDR3 length: 14; CDR3 protein: CASSSSGQHYEQYF; CDR3 DNA: TGTGCCAGCAGCTCGAGTGGACAGCACTACGAGCAGTACTTC
J gene: TRBJ2-1; V gene: TRBV18; clone size: once; D gene: TRBD1; CDR3 length: 16; CDR3 protein: CASSPPGTGGLREQFF; CDR3 DNA: TGTGCCAGCTCACCACCTGGGACAGGGGGCTTAAGGGAGCAGTTCTTC
J gene: TRBJ2-3; V gene: TRBV11-3; clone size: NA; D gene: NA; CDR3 length: 16; CDR3 protein: CASSPTGLVGTDTQYF; CDR3 DNA: TGTGCCAGCAGCCCCACTGGTCTAGTCGGCACAGATACGCAGTATTTT
J gene: TRBJ2-7; V gene: TRBV7-8; clone size: NA; D gene: NA; CDR3 length: 14; CDR3 protein: CASSLQEGPYEQYF; CDR3 DNA: TGTGCCAGCAGCCTCCAGGAGGGACCCTACGAGCAGTACTTC
J gene: TRBJ1-2; V gene: TRBV6-1; clone size: few; D gene: NA; CDR3 length: 13; CDR3 protein: CASNLRSNYGYTF; CDR3 DNA: TGTGCCAGCAACCTTCGTAGTAACTATGGCTACACCTTC
J gene: TRBJ2-3; V gene: TRBV5-1; clone size: NA; D gene: NA; CDR3 length: 16; CDR3 protein: CASSFGYEGYTDTQYF; CDR3 DNA: TGCGCCAGCAGCTTTGGCTACGAAGGATACACAGATACGCAGTATTTT
J gene: TRBJ2-3; V gene: TRBV7-9; clone size: NA; D gene: NA; CDR3 length: 16; CDR3 protein: CASSPGPGGGTDTQYF; CDR3 DNA: TGTGCCAGCAGCCCCGGCCCTGGCGGCGGCACAGATACGCAGTATTTT
J gene: TRBJ1-4; V gene: TRBV29-1; clone size: NA; D gene: NA; CDR3 length: 11; CDR3 protein: CSVRLGEKLFF; CDR3 DNA: TGCAGCGTTAGACTCGGTGAAAAACTGTTTTTT
J gene: TRBJ2-5; V gene: TRBV7-9; clone size: NA; D gene: TRBD2; CDR3 length: 19; CDR3 protein: CASSRVVVTSGPRPETQYF; CDR3 DNA: TGTGCCAGCAGCCGAGTGGTGGTAACTAGCGGGCCCCGTCCGGAGACCCAGTACTTC